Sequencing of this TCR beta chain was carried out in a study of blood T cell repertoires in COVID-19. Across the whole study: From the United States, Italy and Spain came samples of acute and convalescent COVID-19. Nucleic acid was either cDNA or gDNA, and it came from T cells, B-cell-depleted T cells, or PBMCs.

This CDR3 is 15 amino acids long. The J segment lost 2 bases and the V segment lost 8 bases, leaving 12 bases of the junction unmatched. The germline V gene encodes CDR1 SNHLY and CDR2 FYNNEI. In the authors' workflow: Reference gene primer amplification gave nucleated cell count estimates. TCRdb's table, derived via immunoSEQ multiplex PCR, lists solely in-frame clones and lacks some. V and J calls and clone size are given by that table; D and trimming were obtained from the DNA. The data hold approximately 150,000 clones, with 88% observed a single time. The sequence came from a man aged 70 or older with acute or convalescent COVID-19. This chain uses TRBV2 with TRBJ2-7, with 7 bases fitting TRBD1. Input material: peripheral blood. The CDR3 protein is CASGKQGSGPYEQYF. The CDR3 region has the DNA TGTGCCAGCGGTAAACAGGGGAGTGGGCCCTACGAGCAGTACTTC.